This is a list of T cell receptor beta chains from one sample in a study of shared clonotypes between healthy human individuals. The table came from immunoSEQ multiplex PCR; TCRdb's copy has only in-frame clones and leaves some out. The sample lists roughly 2.1 million clones; about 93% were seen once. Material for sequencing was naive CD8+ T cells from PBMCs. The receptors here all came from a man in his late teens or twenties in good health. Some clones in this sample may be carry-over from other donors' samples. The CDR3 runs from the conserved cysteine through the conserved F or W. D genes are given only for firm matches. Clone size is shown for a subset of rows, as once, few, many or a class of expanded clone.

size,J,V,D,CDR3,DNA
few,TRBJ2-3,TRBV9,-,CASSVEGADTQYF,TGTGCCAGCAGCGTAGAAGGGGCAGATACGCAGTATTTT
-,TRBJ2-7,TRBV21-1,-,CASEYTGRYEQYF,TGTGCCAGCGAATATACAGGGAGGTACGAGCAGTACTTC
-,TRBJ1-1,TRBV2,-,CASSVNGRPENGEAFF,TGTGCCAGCAGCGTCAACGGGAGACCCGAGAATGGTGAAGCTTTCTTT
-,TRBJ2-3,TRBV27,-,CASSLIVTDTQYF,TGTGCCAGCAGTTTAATCGTCACAGATACGCAGTATTTT
once,TRBJ1-4,TRBV7-9,TRBD1,CASSLARGQPLNEKLFF,TGTGCCAGCAGCTTAGCCCGGGGACAGCCCCTTAATGAAAAACTGTTTTTT
-,TRBJ2-2,TRBV2,TRBD2,CASSRRLAGKNTGELFF,TGTGCCAGCAGTAGGAGACTAGCGGGAAAGAACACCGGGGAGCTGTTTTTT
-,TRBJ1-3,TRBV9,-,CASSPQKFSGNTIYF,TGTGCCAGCAGCCCCCAAAAGTTCTCTGGAAACACCATATATTTT
-,TRBJ1-2,TRBV15,-,CATSTPTGGYTF,TGTGCCACCAGCACTCCCACGGGAGGCTACACCTTC
-,TRBJ2-4,TRBV6-1,TRBD2,CASSWTSGSGDIQYF,TGTGCCAGCAGTTGGACTAGCGGGAGTGGGGACATTCAGTACTTC
-,TRBJ2-7,TRBV28,TRBD1,CASTYRGDEQYF,TGTGCCAGCACCTACAGGGGTGACGAGCAGTACTTC
few,TRBJ2-7,TRBV27,-,CASSLRGSYEQYF,TGTGCCAGCAGTTTACGGGGGAGCTACGAGCAGTACTTC
-,TRBJ2-1,TRBV15,-,CATSRGDGGLSYNEQFF,TGTGCCACCAGCAGAGGGGACGGGGGGCTCTCCTACAATGAGCAGTTCTTC
few,TRBJ1-1,TRBV12-5,-,CATAAEVNTEAFF,TGTGCTACCGCGGCGGAAGTGAACACTGAAGCTTTCTTT
-,TRBJ2-7,TRBV5-6,-,CASRSPGQTGYEQYF,TGTGCCAGCCGATCCCCGGGTCAGACGGGGTACGAGCAGTACTTC
once,TRBJ2-2,TRBV9,TRBD1,CASSVETGTGELFF,TGTGCCAGCAGCGTAGAGACAGGGACCGGGGAGCTGTTTTTT
once,TRBJ2-7,TRBV7-2,-,CASSYDLREQYF,TGTGCCAGCAGCTACGACCTCCGCGAGCAGTACTTC
-,TRBJ1-1,TRBV5-5,TRBD1,CASSFGTGLEAFF,TGTGCCAGCAGCTTTGGGACAGGGCTTGAAGCTTTCTTT
-,TRBJ1-3,TRBV27,-,CASAGGLGTIYF,TGTGCCAGCGCGGGAGGATTGGGCACCATATATTTT
-,TRBJ2-3,TRBV9,TRBD2,CASSSGSSTDTQYF,TGTGCCAGCAGCAGCGGGAGCAGCACAGATACGCAGTATTTT
-,TRBJ2-7,TRBV18,-,CASSPNPPGPLGYEQYF,TGTGCCAGCTCACCTAACCCACCGGGACCCTTAGGCTACGAGCAGTACTTC
once,TRBJ2-7,TRBV29-1,-,CSALASYEQYF,TGCAGCGCCCTGGCCTCCTACGAGCAGTACTTC
once,TRBJ2-7,TRBV27,TRBD1,CASSFAGGGYEQYF,TGTGCCAGCAGTTTCGCAGGGGGCGGCTACGAGCAGTACTTC
-,TRBJ1-1,TRBV2,-,CASRRASNTEAFF,TGTGCCAGCAGGAGGGCCTCGAACACTGAAGCTTTCTTT
-,TRBJ2-7,TRBV9,-,CASSPQGSYEQYF,TGTGCCAGCAGTCCTCAGGGTTCCTACGAGCAGTACTTC
-,TRBJ1-1,TRBV11-2,-,CASSYSPGAYEAFF,TGTGCCAGCAGCTACAGCCCAGGGGCCTACGAAGCTTTCTTT
-,TRBJ2-1,TRBV14,-,CASSQALGLGYNEQFF,TGTGCCAGCAGCCAAGCGCTGGGATTGGGTTACAATGAGCAGTTCTTC
-,TRBJ2-1,TRBV19,-,CASRPAKYSSYNEQFF,TGTGCCAGTAGACCCGCGAAGTATAGCTCCTACAATGAGCAGTTCTTC
-,TRBJ2-3,TRBV7-9,-,CASSLFGLADTQYF,TGTGCCAGCAGCTTATTTGGACTTGCAGATACGCAGTATTTT
-,TRBJ2-1,TRBV27,TRBD1,CASSLKQGTGGSYNEQFF,TGTGCCAGCAGTTTAAAACAGGGGACAGGGGGCTCCTACAATGAGCAGTTCTTC
-,TRBJ2-7,TRBV28,TRBD2,CASSLTISGTNISYEQYF,TGTGCCAGCAGTTTAACAATTAGCGGGACGAACATCTCCTACGAGCAGTACTTC
-,TRBJ1-1,TRBV10-3,-,CAISDGYRVNTEAFF,TGTGCCATCAGTGACGGCTACAGGGTGAACACTGAAGCTTTCTTT
-,TRBJ2-1,TRBV5-1,-,CASSLHSSPGSSYNEQFF,TGCGCCAGCAGCTTGCATAGCTCGCCTGGATCCTCCTACAATGAGCAGTTCTTC
-,TRBJ2-5,TRBV7-2,TRBD2,CASSWAGGGETQYF,TGTGCCAGCAGCTGGGCGGGAGGAGGAGAGACCCAGTACTTC
-,TRBJ2-1,TRBV9,-,CASSLLQGPSYNEQFF,TGTGCCAGCAGCCTTCTCCAGGGTCCCTCCTACAATGAGCAGTTCTTC
once,TRBJ2-7,TRBV7-6,-,CASSLDVGFGYEQYF,TGTGCCAGCAGCTTAGATGTGGGGTTCGGCTACGAGCAGTACTTC
-,TRBJ2-1,TRBV27,TRBD2,CASTRLAGVDEQFF,TGTGCCAGCACCCGACTAGCGGGAGTGGATGAGCAGTTCTTC
once,TRBJ2-1,TRBV10-1,-,CASSGARSATNEQFF,TGCGCCAGCAGTGGGGCTCGCAGTGCCACCAATGAGCAGTTCTTC
-,TRBJ2-7,TRBV28,TRBD1,CASRPIIRTGPTYEQYF,TGTGCCAGCAGACCCATCATCCGGACAGGACCAACCTACGAGCAGTACTTC
-,TRBJ2-1,TRBV9,-,CASSVVSGGTQSYNEQFF,TGTGCCAGCAGCGTAGTGTCCGGAGGGACACAATCCTACAATGAGCAGTTCTTC
-,TRBJ2-1,TRBV9,-,CASSDPWQGLDNEQFF,TGTGCCAGCAGCGACCCATGGCAGGGGCTAGACAATGAGCAGTTCTTC
-,TRBJ2-3,TRBV7-9,-,CASSRPPMQDHPTDTQYF,TGTGCCAGCAGCCGTCCCCCCATGCAGGACCACCCCACAGATACGCAGTATTTT
-,TRBJ2-7,TRBV13,-,CASSLAQGEAEQYF,TGTGCCAGCAGCTTAGCGCAGGGCGAGGCCGAGCAGTACTTC
-,TRBJ2-2,TRBV7-9,-,CASSTSIQGPGELFF,TGTGCCAGCAGCACCTCGATCCAGGGACCCGGGGAGCTGTTTTTT
-,TRBJ2-1,TRBV29-1,TRBD2,CSVDTSGRYNEQFF,TGCAGCGTTGATACTAGCGGGAGGTACAATGAGCAGTTCTTC
once,TRBJ1-2,TRBV27,TRBD1,CASSLYRPTGEYYGYTF,TGTGCCAGCAGTTTATACAGACCGACAGGGGAATACTATGGCTACACCTTC
-,TRBJ2-2,TRBV19,-,CASSMWEPTGELFF,TGTGCCAGTAGTATGTGGGAGCCCACCGGGGAGCTGTTTTTT
-,TRBJ2-7,TRBV10-2,TRBD1,CASRDRGSTYEQYF,TGCGCCAGCCGAGACAGGGGGAGTACTTACGAGCAGTACTTC
-,TRBJ1-1,TRBV6-5,-,CASSYGEGNTEAFF,TGTGCCAGCAGTTACGGGGAGGGGAACACTGAAGCTTTCTTT